This entry lists 7 T cell receptor beta chains sequenced from one sample in a study of cytomegalovirus exposure and HLA in healthy donors. Researchers ran the PCR with 60 Vbeta and 13 Jbeta primers. The assay was immunoSEQ multiplex PCR, and TCRdb's table has in-frame clones only and misses some. The profile covers some 150,000 clones, with almost 80% appearing a single time and 0.5% to 0.85% taken by the ten largest. Sequences were obtained from PBMCs. Receptor source: a male donor in good health and CMV-seronegative.

This clone came up once. The CDR3 bases are TGTGCCAGCAGCTACATAGCGGGAGGAGAGCAGTTCTTC. This codes for CASSYIAGGEQFF. The J gene is TRBJ2-1, the V gene TRBV7-3, with 10 bases lining up with TRBD2. Germline assignment: CDR1 SGHTA and CDR2 FQGTGA. The CDR3 consists of 13 residues. J was trimmed by 10 bases and V by 4 bases; bases with no gene match: 4.

The chain links TRBV19 to TRBJ2-5; TRBD1 matches at 10 bases. Trimming removed 5 bases from V and 3 bases from J; junction bases left unmatched: 9. The V gene's germline CDR1 is LNHDA and CDR2 SQIVND (reference sequence). CDR3 length: 16 residues. The CDR3 loop reads CASSPRPGTGEETQYF. The CDR3 coding sequence is TGTGCCAGTAGTCCCCGCCCGGGGACAGGGGAAGAGACCCAGTACTTC.

The chain employs TRBV6-5 and TRBJ2-3; the match to TRBD2 covers 7 bases. This CDR3 has 15 residues. V was clipped by 0 bases and J by 4 bases; unmatched bases: 4. Germline V gene lookup returns CDR1 MNHEY and CDR2 SVGAGI. Here the CDR3 reads CASSYSMGGADTQYF. The CDR3 DNA reads TGTGCCAGCAGTTACTCGATGGGGGGGGCAGATACGCAGTATTTT.

The sample holds a few counts of this clone. This chain joins TRBV21-1 and TRBJ1-1; the tabulated D call, TRBD1, remains unverified against the DNA. TRBV21-1 is a recognized pseudogene. CDR3 size: 16 residues. As DNA, the CDR3 is TGTGCCAGCAGCATCGGGACAGGGCCCGGCAACACTGAAGCTTTCTTT. Translation gives CASSIGTGPGNTEAFF.

The genes are TRBV6-1 and TRBJ1-2, with 8 nucleotides matching TRBD1. Unmatched junction bases numbered 10, after V lost 6 bases and J lost 4 bases. This CDR3 is 15 amino acids long. Germline V lookup: CDR1 MNHNS, CDR2 SASEGT. The DNA for the CDR3 is TGTGCCAGCAGCCCGGACAGGGTGGGGGTCTATGGCTACACCTTC. Residues: CASSPDRVGVYGYTF.

A word on this clone: Other DNA sequences of this sample code for an identical CDR3. The rearrangement joins TRBV6-5 to TRBJ1-1, with a tentative D call TRBD1 (6 bases). Germline-derived CDR1 and CDR2 are MNHEY and SVGAGI. The CDR3 spans 11 residues. V lost 5 bases, J lost 5 bases, and 6 bases lay in between. CDR3 DNA sequence: TGTGCCAGCAGTCAGGGGACTGAAGCTTTCTTT. This gives the protein CASSQGTEAFF.

The genes are TRBV18 and TRBJ1-1; 10 bases align to TRBD1. CDR1 KGHSH and CDR2 LQKENI come from the germline V gene. The CDR3 runs 16 residues. The trim removed 5 bases at V and 0 bases at J, leaving 6 bases unmatched. The CDR3 DNA is TGTGCCAGCTCAGCGACAGGGGGCCCTATGAACACTGAAGCTTTCTTT. Translation: CASSATGGPMNTEAFF.